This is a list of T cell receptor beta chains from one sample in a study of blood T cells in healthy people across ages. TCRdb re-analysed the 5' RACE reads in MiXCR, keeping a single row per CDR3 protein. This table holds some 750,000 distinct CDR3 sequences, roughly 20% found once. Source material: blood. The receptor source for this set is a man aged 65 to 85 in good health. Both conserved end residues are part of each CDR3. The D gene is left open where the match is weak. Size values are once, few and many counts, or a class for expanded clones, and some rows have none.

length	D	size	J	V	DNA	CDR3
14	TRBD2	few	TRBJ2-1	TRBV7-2	TGTGCCAGCAGCTTAAGACTAGCGGGAGTGCTGCAGTTCTTC	CASSLRLAGVLQFF
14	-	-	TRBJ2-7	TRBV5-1	TGCGCCAGCAGCTCTCCGACAGTCCCCTACGAGCAGTACTTC	CASSSPTVPYEQYF
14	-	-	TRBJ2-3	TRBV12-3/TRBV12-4	TGTGCCAGCAGATCTAGCGCCGACACAGATACGCAGTATTTT	CASRSSADTDTQYF
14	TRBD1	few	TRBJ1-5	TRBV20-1	TGCAGTGCTAGACAGGGGGCCTGGAATCAGCCCCAGCATTTT	CSARQGAWNQPQHF
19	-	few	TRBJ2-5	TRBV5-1	TGCGCCAGCAGCGACGGATGGACCCAAATTGGGGAGTACCAAGAGACCCAGTACTTC	CASSDGWTQIGEYQETQYF
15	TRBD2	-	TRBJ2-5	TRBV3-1	TGTGCCAGCAGCCCCCCTAGCGGGGGGTACAAGACCCAGTACTTC	CASSPPSGGYKTQYF
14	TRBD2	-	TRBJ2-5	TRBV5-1	TGCGCCAGCAGCGTCGCGGGGGTCCGGGAGACCCAGTACTTC	CASSVAGVRETQYF
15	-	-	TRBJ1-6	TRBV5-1	TGCGCCAGCAGCTTTGAACGGGGGTATGATTCACCCCTCCACTTT	CASSFERGYDSPLHF
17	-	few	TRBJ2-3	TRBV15	TGTGCCACCAGCAGAGATGCCAGCGTCTCTAGCACAGATACGCAGTATTTT	CATSRDASVSSTDTQYF
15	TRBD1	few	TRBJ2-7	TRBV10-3	TGTGCCATCAGGGGACAGAATACTAATCGCTACGAGCAGTACTTC	CAIRGQNTNRYEQYF
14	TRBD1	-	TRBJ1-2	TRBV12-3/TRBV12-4	TGTGCCAGCACCTCGACAGGGACCTACTATGGCTACACCTTC	CASTSTGTYYGYTF
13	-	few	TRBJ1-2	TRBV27	TGTGCCAGCAAGGGGAACAGCGCGCGTGGCTACACCTTC	CASKGNSARGYTF
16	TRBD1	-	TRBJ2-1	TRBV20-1	TGCAGTGCTACGGACAGGGGGCTCTTCTCCTACAATGAGCAGTTCTTC	CSATDRGLFSYNEQFF
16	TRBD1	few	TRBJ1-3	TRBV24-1	TGTGCCACCAGTGACGGACAGGCCACTTCTGGAAACACCATATATTTT	CATSDGQATSGNTIYF
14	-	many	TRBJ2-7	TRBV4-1	TGCGCCAGCAGCCAGTCCGAGACAGACTACGAGCAGTACTTC	CASSQSETDYEQYF
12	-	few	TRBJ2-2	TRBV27	TGTGCCAGCAGTCTACTCCACGGGGAGCTGTTTTTT	CASSLLHGELFF
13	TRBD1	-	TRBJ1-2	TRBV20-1	TGCAGTGCTACTAAGACAGGGGTCTATGGCTACACCTTC	CSATKTGVYGYTF
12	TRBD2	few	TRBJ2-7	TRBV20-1	TGCAGTACTGAGCGGGGGTCCTACGAGCAGTACTTC	CSTERGSYEQYF
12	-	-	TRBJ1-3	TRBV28	TGTGCCAGCAGTTTAAGTCGGGACACCATATATTTT	CASSLSRDTIYF
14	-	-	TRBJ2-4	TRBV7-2	TGTGCCAGCAGCTGGTCTGATGGGGGAAACATTCAGTACTTC	CASSWSDGGNIQYF
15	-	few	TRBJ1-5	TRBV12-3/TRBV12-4	TGTGCCAGCAGTGACGACCGGGACTCTAATCAGCCCCAGCATTTT	CASSDDRDSNQPQHF
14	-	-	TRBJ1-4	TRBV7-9	TGTGCCAGCAGCTTATCCGGGGAGGCGGAAAAACTGTTTTTT	CASSLSGEAEKLFF
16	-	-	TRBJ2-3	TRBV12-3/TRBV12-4	TGTGCCAGCAGTTTAGCGCCGGGAGTCAGCACAGATACGCAGTATTTT	CASSLAPGVSTDTQYF
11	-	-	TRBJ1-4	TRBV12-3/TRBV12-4	TGTGCCAGCAGTCACAGGGAAAAACTGTTTTTT	CASSHREKLFF
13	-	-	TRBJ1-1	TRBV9	TGTGCCAGCAGCGCAACAAGCGTGGCTGAAGCTTTCTTT	CASSATSVAEAFF
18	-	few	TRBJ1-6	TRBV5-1	TGCGCCAGCAGCTTCAACGGAGGATATGGGAGTAGGAATTCACCCCTCCACTTT	CASSFNGGYGSRNSPLHF
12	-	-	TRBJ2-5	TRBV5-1	TGCGCCAGCAGATCAGTCGGGGAGACCCAGTACTTC	CASRSVGETQYF
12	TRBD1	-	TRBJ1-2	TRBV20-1	TGCAGTGCTCCTCGGACAGGGGTCGGCTACACCTTC	CSAPRTGVGYTF
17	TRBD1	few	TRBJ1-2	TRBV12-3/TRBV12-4	TGTGCCAGCAGTAGATCTCGGGACAGGGGGCGCGTCTATGGCTACACCTTC	CASSRSRDRGRVYGYTF
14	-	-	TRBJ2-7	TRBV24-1	TGTGCCACCAGTGAAGCCGGGACCCTATTCGAGCAGTACTTC	CATSEAGTLFEQYF
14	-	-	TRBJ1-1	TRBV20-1	TGCAGTGCTAGCTTCGGCCAGGGAAACACTGAAGCTTTCTTT	CSASFGQGNTEAFF
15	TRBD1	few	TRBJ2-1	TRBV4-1	TGCGCCAGTAGCCAAGATGCAGGGGGATACAATGAGCAGTTCTTC	CASSQDAGGYNEQFF
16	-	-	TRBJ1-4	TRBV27	TGTGCCAGCAGTTTAACTCAGACAGGCGGTCATGAAAAACTGTTTTTT	CASSLTQTGGHEKLFF
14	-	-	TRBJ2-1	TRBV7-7	TGTGCCAGCAGCTCCGGGACACCCCACAATGAGCAGTTCTTC	CASSSGTPHNEQFF
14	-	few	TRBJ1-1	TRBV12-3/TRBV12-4	TGTGCCAGCAGGCCTAGGGAGGCGTTGCGTGAAGCTTTCTTT	CASRPREALREAFF
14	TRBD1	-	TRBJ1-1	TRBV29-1	TGCAGCGTTGGGGCAGGGGGCGCGAGCACTGAAGCTTTCTTT	CSVGAGGASTEAFF
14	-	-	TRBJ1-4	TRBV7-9	TGTGCCAGCAGCTTCCGGGATGTGGAGGAAAAACTGTTTTTT	CASSFRDVEEKLFF
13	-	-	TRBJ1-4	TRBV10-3	TGTGCCATCAATGGGGCCGTCGGTGAAAAACTGTTTTTT	CAINGAVGEKLFF
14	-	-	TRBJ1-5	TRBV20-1	TGCAGTGCTCACCTGGGGGGTAGCAATCAGCCCCAGCATTTT	CSAHLGGSNQPQHF
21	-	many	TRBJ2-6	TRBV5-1	TGCGCCAGCAGCTCGAAAATCGGGGGCTACTCACGTAGCTCTGGGGCCAACGTCCTGACTTTC	CASSSKIGGYSRSSGANVLTF
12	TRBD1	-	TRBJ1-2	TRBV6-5	TGTGCCAGCAGTACAGGGGAGGGTGGCTACACCTTC	CASSTGEGGYTF